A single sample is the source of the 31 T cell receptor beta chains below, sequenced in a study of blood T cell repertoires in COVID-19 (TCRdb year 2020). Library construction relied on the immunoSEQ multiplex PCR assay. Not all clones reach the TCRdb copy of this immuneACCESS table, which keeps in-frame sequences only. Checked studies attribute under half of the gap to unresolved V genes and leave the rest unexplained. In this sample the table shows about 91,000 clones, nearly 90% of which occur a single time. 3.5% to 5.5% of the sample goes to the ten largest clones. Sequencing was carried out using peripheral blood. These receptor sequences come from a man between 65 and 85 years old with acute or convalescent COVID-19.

This chain's CDR3 is CASTFGQEGYTF. The CDR3 DNA follows: TGTGCCAGCACCTTCGGACAGGAAGGCTACACCTTC. The chain joins TRBV7-9 to TRBJ1-2; 7 positions agree with TRBD1. V lost 7 bases to trimming and J lost 8 bases; unmatched junction nucleotides: 7. Germline-derived CDR1 and CDR2 are SEHNR and FQNEAQ (reference sequence). This CDR3 contains 12 residues.

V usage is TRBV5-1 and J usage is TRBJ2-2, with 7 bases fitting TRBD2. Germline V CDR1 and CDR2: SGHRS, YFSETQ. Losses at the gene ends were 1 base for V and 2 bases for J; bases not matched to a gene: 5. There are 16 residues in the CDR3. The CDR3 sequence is CASSLYGTINTGELFF. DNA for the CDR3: TGCGCCAGCAGCTTGTACGGGACTATAAACACCGGGGAGCTGTTTTTT.

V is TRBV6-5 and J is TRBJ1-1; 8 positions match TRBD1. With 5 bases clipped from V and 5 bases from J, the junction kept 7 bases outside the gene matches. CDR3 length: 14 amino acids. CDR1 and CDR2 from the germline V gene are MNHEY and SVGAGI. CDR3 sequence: CASSPWTGSTEAFF. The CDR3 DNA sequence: TGTGCCAGCAGTCCCTGGACAGGGTCAACTGAAGCTTTCTTT.

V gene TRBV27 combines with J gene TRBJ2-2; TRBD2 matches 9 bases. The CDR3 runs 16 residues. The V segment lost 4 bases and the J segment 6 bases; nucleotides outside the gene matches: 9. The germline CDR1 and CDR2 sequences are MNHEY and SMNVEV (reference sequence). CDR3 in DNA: TGTGCCAGCAGTTCGATTTTAGCGGGGGCCCCCGGGGAGCTGTTTTTT. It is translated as CASSSILAGAPGELFF.

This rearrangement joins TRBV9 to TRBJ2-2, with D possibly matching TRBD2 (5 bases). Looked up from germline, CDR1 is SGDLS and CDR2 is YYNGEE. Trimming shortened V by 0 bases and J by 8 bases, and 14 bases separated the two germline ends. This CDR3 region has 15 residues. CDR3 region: CASSVGGYPPGELFF. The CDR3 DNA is TGTGCCAGCAGCGTAGGAGGGTATCCCCCAGGGGAGCTGTTTTTT.

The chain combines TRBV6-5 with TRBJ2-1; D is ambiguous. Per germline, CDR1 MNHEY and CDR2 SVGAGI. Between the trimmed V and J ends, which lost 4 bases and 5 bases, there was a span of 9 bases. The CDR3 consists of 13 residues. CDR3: CASSFLLDNEQFF. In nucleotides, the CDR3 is TGTGCCAGCAGTTTCTTACTCGACAATGAGCAGTTCTTC.

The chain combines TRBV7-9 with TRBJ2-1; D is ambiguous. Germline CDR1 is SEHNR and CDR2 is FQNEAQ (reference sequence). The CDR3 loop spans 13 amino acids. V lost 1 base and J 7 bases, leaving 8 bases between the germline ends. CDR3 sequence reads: CASSLGSRNEQFF. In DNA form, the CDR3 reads TGTGCCAGCAGCTTAGGTTCCAGGAATGAGCAGTTCTTC.

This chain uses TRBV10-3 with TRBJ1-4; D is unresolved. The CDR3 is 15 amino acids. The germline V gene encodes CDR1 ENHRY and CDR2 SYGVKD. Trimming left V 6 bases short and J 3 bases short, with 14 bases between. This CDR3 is CAISPAREANEKLFF. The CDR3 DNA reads TGTGCCATCAGCCCAGCACGGGAGGCTAATGAAAAACTGTTTTTT.

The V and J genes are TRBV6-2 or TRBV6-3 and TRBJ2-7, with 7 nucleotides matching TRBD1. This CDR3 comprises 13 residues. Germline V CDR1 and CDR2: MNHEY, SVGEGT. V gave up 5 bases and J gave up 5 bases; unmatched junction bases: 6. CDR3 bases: TGTGCCAGCAGTCGCACAGGGGACAACGAGCAGTACGTC. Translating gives CASSRTGDNEQYV.

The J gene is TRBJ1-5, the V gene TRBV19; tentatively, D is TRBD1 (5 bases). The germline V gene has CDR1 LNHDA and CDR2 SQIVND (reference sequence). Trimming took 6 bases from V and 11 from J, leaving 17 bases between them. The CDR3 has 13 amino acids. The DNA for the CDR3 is TGTGCCAGTAGATGGGGCAGGGCAGGTTCCCAGCATTTT. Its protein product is CASRWGRAGSQHF. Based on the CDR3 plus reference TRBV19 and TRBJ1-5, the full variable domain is DGGITQSPKYLFRKEGQNVTLSCEQNLNHDAMYWYRQDPGQGLRLIYYSQIVNDFQKGDIAEGYSVSREKKESFPLTVTSAQKNPTAFYLCASRWGRAGSQHFGDGTRLSIL.

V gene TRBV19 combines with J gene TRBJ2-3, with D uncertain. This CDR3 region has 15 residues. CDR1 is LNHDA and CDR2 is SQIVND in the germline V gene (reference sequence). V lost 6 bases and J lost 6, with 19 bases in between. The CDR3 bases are TGTGCCAGTAGCCGACTTGCCCAAATGATGGATACGCAGTATTTT. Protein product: CASSRLAQMMDTQYF.

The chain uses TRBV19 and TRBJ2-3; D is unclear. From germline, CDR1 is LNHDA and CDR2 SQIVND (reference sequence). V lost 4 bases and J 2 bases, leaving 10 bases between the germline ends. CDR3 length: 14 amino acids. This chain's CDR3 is CASSSGLLTDTQYF. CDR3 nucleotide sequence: TGTGCCAGTAGTAGCGGTCTGCTCACAGATACGCAGTATTTT.

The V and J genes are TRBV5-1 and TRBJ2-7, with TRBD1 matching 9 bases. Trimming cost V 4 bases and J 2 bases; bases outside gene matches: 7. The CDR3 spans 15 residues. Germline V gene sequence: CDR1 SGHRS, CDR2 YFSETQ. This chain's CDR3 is CASSPWTGVTYEQYF. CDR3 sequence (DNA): TGCGCCAGCAGCCCATGGACAGGGGTGACCTACGAGCAGTACTTC.

The CDR3 DNA follows: TGTGCCAGCACCCAACCGACGGGGTATAGCAATCAGCCCCAGCATTTT. Its translation is CASTQPTGYSNQPQHF. The chain is built from TRBV6-8 and TRBJ1-5; no definite D call. V dropped 7 bases and J dropped 0 bases, with 16 bases sitting between them. The germline gives CDR1 MNHGY, CDR2 SAAAGT. The CDR3 runs to 16 residues.

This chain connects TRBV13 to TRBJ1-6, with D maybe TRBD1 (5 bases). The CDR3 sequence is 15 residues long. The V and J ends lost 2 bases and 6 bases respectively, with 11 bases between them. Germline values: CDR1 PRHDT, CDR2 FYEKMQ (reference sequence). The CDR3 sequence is CASSLSTGVNSPLHF. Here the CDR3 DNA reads TGTGCCAGCAGCTTATCCACGGGGGTTAATTCACCCCTCCACTTT.

For the CDR3, the DNA is TGTGCCTGGAGTGGACAGACAATGAACACTGAAGCTTTCTTT. Its protein is CAWSGQTMNTEAFF. The gene calls are TRBV30 and TRBJ1-1; D is perhaps TRBD1 (5 bases). Between the trimmed V and J ends, which lost 1 base and 0 bases, there was a span of 9 bases. There are 14 residues in the CDR3. The germline V gene encodes CDR1 GTSNPN and CDR2 SVGIG (reference sequence).

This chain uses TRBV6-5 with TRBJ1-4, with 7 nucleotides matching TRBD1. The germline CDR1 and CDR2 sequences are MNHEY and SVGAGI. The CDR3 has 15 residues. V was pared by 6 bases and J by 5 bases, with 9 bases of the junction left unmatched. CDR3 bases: TGTGCCAGCAGAGACCCGGGACAGAAAAATGAAAAACTGTTTTTT. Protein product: CASRDPGQKNEKLFF.

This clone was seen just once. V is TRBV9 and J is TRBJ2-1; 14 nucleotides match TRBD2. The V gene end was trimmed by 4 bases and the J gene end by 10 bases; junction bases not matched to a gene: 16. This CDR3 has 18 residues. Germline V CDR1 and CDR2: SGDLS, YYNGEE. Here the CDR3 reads CASSFWTSGGIMSPEQFF. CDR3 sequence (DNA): TGTGCCAGCAGCTTCTGGACTAGCGGGGGGATTATGTCTCCCGAGCAGTTCTTC.

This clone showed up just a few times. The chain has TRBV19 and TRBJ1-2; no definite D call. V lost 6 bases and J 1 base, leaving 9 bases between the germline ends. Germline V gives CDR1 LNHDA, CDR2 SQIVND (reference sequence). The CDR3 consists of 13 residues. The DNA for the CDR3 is TGTGCCAGTAGACCCCAGGTTAACTATGGCTACACCTTC. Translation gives CASRPQVNYGYTF.

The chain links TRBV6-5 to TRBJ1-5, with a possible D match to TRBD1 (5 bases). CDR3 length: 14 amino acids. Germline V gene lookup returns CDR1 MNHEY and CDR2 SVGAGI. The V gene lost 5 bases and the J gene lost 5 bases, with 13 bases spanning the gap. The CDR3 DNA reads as TGTGCCAGCAGTCCCAAAGTAGGGGATCAGCCCCAGCATTTT. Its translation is CASSPKVGDQPQHF.

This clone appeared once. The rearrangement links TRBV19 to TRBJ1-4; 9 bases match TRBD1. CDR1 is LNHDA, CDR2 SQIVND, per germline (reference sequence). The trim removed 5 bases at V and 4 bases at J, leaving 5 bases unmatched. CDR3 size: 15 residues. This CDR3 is CASSLGQGGNEKLFF. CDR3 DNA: TGTGCCAGTAGTCTGGGACAGGGCGGTAATGAAAAACTGTTTTTT.

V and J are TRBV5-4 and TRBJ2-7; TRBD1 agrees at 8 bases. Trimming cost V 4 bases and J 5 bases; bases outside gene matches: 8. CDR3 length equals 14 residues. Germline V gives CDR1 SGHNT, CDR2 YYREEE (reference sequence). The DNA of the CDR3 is TGTGCCAGCAGCCCGGGACAGGACTTGCACGAGCAGTACTTC. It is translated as CASSPGQDLHEQYF.

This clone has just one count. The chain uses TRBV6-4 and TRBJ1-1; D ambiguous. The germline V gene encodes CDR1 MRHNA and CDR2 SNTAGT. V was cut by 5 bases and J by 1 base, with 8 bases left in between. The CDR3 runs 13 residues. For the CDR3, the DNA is TGTGCCAGCAGTTCGGGAGAGAACACTGAAGCTTTCTTT. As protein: CASSSGENTEAFF.

The CDR3 DNA sequence: TGTGCCAGCAGTCCTGACAGGGGTTCCGGAAACACCATATATTTT. It is translated as CASSPDRGSGNTIYF. This sequence joins TRBV6-5 and TRBJ1-3; 8 positions agree with TRBD1. The CDR3 covers 15 residues. With V trimmed by 5 bases and J by 4 bases, 7 bases remained unmatched. Germline V gene sequence: CDR1 MNHEY, CDR2 SVGAGI.

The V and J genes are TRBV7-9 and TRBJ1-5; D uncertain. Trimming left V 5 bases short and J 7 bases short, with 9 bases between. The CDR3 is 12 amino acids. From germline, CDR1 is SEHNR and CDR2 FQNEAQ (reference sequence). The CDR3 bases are TGTGCCAGCAGCCTAGACATCCAGCCCCAGCATTTT. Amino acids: CASSLDIQPQHF.

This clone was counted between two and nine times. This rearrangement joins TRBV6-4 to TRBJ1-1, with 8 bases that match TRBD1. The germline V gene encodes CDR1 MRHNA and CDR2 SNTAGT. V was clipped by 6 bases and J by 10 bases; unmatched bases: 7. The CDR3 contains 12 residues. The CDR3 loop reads CASRRSGGRAFF. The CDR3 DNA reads TGTGCCAGCAGGCGCTCAGGGGGCAGAGCTTTCTTT.

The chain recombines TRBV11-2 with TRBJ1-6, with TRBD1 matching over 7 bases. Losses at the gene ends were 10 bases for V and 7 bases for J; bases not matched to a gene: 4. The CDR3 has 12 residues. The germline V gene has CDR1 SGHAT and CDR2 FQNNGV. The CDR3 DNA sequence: TGTGCCATCGGGACAGCAAATTCACCCCTCCACTTT. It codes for CAIGTANSPLHF.

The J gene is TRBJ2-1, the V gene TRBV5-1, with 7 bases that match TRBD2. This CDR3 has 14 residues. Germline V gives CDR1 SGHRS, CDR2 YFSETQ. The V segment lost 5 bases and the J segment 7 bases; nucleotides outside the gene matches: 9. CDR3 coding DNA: TGCGCCAGCAGTTCCCTCGGGGGGACGAATGAGCAGTTCTTC. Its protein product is CASSSLGGTNEQFF.

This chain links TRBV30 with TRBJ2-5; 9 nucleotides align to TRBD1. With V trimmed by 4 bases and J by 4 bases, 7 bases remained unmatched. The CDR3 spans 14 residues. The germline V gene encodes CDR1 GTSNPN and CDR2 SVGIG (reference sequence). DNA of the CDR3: TGTGCCTGGATAGGGACAGGGATTCGAGAGACCCAGTACTTC. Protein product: CAWIGTGIRETQYF.

This chain's CDR3 is CASSSDGGNTEAFF. In DNA form, the CDR3 reads TGTGCCAGCAGCTCCGACGGGGGAAACACTGAAGCTTTCTTT. The genes are TRBV5-8 and TRBJ1-1; tentative D call: TRBD1 (5 bases). Germline V gives CDR1 SGHTS, CDR2 YDEGEE. Trimming left V 3 bases short and J 2 bases short, with 11 bases between. The CDR3 extends over 14 amino acids.

The CDR3: CASSPGQMNTEAFF. The CDR3 nucleotides are TGTGCCAGCTCACCAGGACAGATGAACACTGAAGCTTTCTTT. This chain joins TRBV18 and TRBJ1-1, with D possibly matching TRBD1 (6 bases). Deletions cut 2 bases from V and 0 bases from J, with 7 bases between. This CDR3 region has 14 residues. Germline CDR1 and CDR2: KGHSH and LQKENI.